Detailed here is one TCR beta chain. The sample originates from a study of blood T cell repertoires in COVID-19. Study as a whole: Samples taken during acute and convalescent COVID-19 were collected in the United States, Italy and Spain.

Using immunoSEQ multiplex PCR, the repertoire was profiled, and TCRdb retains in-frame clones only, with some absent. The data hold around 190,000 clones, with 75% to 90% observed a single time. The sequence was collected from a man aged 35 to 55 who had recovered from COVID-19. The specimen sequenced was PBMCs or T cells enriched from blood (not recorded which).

For the CDR3, the DNA is TGTGCCAGTAGCCGGGGACTAGCGGTTTCAAGGGATGAGCAGTTCTTC. Protein: CASSRGLAVSRDEQFF. The chain couples TRBV19 to TRBJ2-1; 11 positions match TRBD2. Germline V gene lookup returns CDR1 LNHDA and CDR2 SQIVND (reference sequence). V trimming: 6 bases; J trimming: 8 bases; junction bases outside the gene matches: 12. The CDR3 has 16 amino acids.